This passage covers 21 T cell receptor beta chains from one sample sequenced in a study of T cell responses to AZD1222 COVID-19 vaccine. Clones were read by immunoSEQ multiplex PCR, and TCRdb kept only the in-frame ones, dropping some. The sample holds around 150,000 clones, approximately 90% seen once. This specimen was peripheral blood, taken 28 days after the second AZD1222 dose. The receptor set was obtained from an adult who received the AZD1222 COVID-19 vaccine.

This chain joins TRBV6-6 and TRBJ2-3; D uncertain. CDR1 and CDR2 (germline): MNHNY, SVGAGI (reference sequence). Trimming removed 0 bases at V and 4 bases at J, with 2 bases between. There are 12 residues in the CDR3. CDR3 residues: CASSYSSDTQYF. CDR3 nucleotide sequence: TGTGCCAGCAGTTACTCGTCAGATACGCAGTATTTT.

The chain joins TRBV28 to TRBJ1-3; tentative D call: TRBD1 (6 bases). V lost 4 bases and J lost 0, with 16 bases in between. The CDR3 is made up of 17 amino acids. CDR1 is MDHEN, CDR2 SYDVKM, per germline. This CDR3 is CASSSPTGPISGNTIYF. The CDR3 DNA reads TGTGCCAGCAGTTCTCCCACAGGGCCCATCTCTGGAAACACCATATATTTT.

The chain couples TRBV5-1 to TRBJ1-1; 9 nucleotides line up with TRBD1. Trimming at V came to 1 base and at J to 5 bases, leaving 3 bases not matched to a gene. Germline V gene sequence: CDR1 SGHRS, CDR2 YFSETQ. The CDR3 runs to 14 residues. The CDR3, as DNA: TGCGCCAGCAGCTTGAACAGGGGGCTAACTGAAGCTTTCTTT. This gives the protein CASSLNRGLTEAFF.

The V and J genes are TRBV4-1 and TRBJ1-1; possibly TRBD1 for D (6 bases). CDR1 and CDR2 (germline): MGHRA, YSYEKL. The V end lost 0 bases, the J end lost 6 bases, and 17 bases lay between the germline ends. This CDR3 region has 16 residues. CDR3 sequence reads: CASSQDWRRGIAEAFF. The CDR3 region has the DNA TGCGCCAGCAGCCAAGATTGGCGCAGGGGAATCGCTGAAGCTTTCTTT.

This chain uses TRBV4-2 with TRBJ2-1; 13 bases line up with TRBD2. CDR1 and CDR2 from the germline V gene are LGHNA and YNFKEQ. The V and J ends lost 0 bases and 9 bases, in that order; junction bases with no gene match: 5. The length of the CDR3 is 16 residues. CDR3 nucleotides: TGTGCCAGCAGCCAAGATAGACTAGCGGGAGGAAGTGAGCAGTTCTTC. Amino acid sequence: CASSQDRLAGGSEQFF.

This clone was seen a single time. The chain couples TRBV6-4 to TRBJ2-6; D gene ambiguous. The germline gives CDR1 MRHNA, CDR2 SNTAGT. The CDR3 spans 13 residues. Trimming took 2 bases from V and 10 from J, leaving 9 bases between them. CDR3 DNA sequence: TGTGCCAGCAGTGACGTGGCAGGTAACGTCCTGACTTTC. Its translation is CASSDVAGNVLTF.

This sequence joins TRBV27 and TRBJ1-1, with D uncertain. The length of the CDR3 is 13 residues. Per the germline V gene, CDR1 is MNHEY and CDR2 is SMNVEV (reference sequence). V lost 6 bases to trimming and J lost 11 bases, with 19 bases between them. The DNA of the CDR3 is TGTGCCAGCAGCCCCCCCTCCCAGGTGGACGCTTTCTTT. Protein product: CASSPPSQVDAFF.

V and J are TRBV27 and TRBJ2-7; tentatively, D is TRBD1 (7 bases). V lost 3 bases and J lost 2, with 14 bases in between. Germline V CDR1 and CDR2: MNHEY, SMNVEV (reference sequence). The CDR3 runs to 15 residues. The CDR3 region is CASSFEQGGPYEQYF. The CDR3, as DNA: TGTGCCAGCAGTTTCGAGCAGGGGGGTCCCTACGAGCAGTACTTC.

The rearrangement uses TRBV6-4 and TRBJ1-2, with 10 bases aligning to TRBD1. Germline CDR1 MRHNA, CDR2 SNTAGT. This CDR3 has 13 amino acids. Trimming took 4 bases from V and 8 from J; bases not matched to a gene: 4. The CDR3 reads CASSVGQGNGYTF. For the CDR3, the DNA is TGTGCCAGCAGTGTGGGACAGGGGAACGGCTACACCTTC.

The chain couples TRBV5-1 to TRBJ2-1; D gene unclear. This CDR3 contains 13 residues. Germline V gene data show CDR1 as SGHRS and CDR2 as YFSETQ. Trimming removed 0 bases from V and 8 bases from J, with 9 bases in between. The chain's CDR3 is CASSLGAFDEQFF. DNA for the CDR3: TGCGCCAGCAGCTTGGGCGCGTTCGATGAGCAGTTCTTC.

This chain uses TRBV15 with TRBJ2-7; D is possibly TRBD2 (6 bases). The CDR3 length is 15 residues. The germline CDR1 and CDR2 sequences are LNHNV and YYDKDF (reference sequence). Trimming pared 0 bases from V and 3 bases from J, leaving 12 bases between. As DNA, the CDR3 is TGTGCCACCAGCAGAGATCTGACCGGGGGCTACGAGCAGTACTTC. This sequence encodes CATSRDLTGGYEQYF. Together with reference TRBV15 and TRBJ2-7, the CDR3 gives the full variable domain: DAMVIQNPRYQVTQFGKPVTLSCSQTLNHNVMYWYQQKSSQAPKLLFHYYDKDFNNEADTPDNFQSRRPNTSFCFLDIRSPGLGDTAMYLCATSRDLTGGYEQYFGPGTRLTVT.

The CDR3 is CASSVLTQDTQYF. The DNA for the CDR3 is TGTGCCAGCTCAGTTCTTACACAGGATACGCAGTATTTT. The V call is TRBV18, the J call TRBJ2-3; D remains unclear. Germline CDR1 reads KGHSH; CDR2 reads LQKENI. V lost 5 bases and J lost 6, with 12 bases in between. This CDR3 is built from 13 residues.

The CDR3 protein is CASSLRQSYNEQFF. CDR3 bases: TGTGCCAGCAGCTTAAGACAGTCCTACAATGAGCAGTTCTTC. This chain joins TRBV7-2 and TRBJ2-1, with a possible D match to TRBD1 (5 bases). The V end lost 2 bases, the J end lost 1 base, and 6 bases lay between the germline ends. The germline CDR1 and CDR2 sequences are SGHTA and FQGNSA. This CDR3 has 14 amino acids.

The CDR3 DNA reads TGTGCCAGTACCATGGGGGAAGCCATATATTTT. As protein: CASTMGEAIYF. The chain joins TRBV19 to TRBJ1-3, with TRBD1 as a possible D gene (5 bases). The CDR3 is 11 residues long. V was clipped by 7 bases and J by 11 bases, with 12 bases between them. Germline V gene sequence: CDR1 LNHDA, CDR2 SQIVND (reference sequence). The full variable domain, in which reference TRBV19 and TRBJ1-3 provide the parts outside the CDR3, is DGGITQSPKYLFRKEGQNVTLSCEQNLNHDAMYWYRQDPGQGLRLIYYSQIVNDFQKGDIAEGYSVSREKKESFPLTVTSAQKNPTAFYLCASTMGEAIYFGEGSWLTVV.

CDR3 loop: CASSHVQGAGELFF. CDR3 nucleotide sequence: TGTGCCAGCAGCCATGTACAGGGGGCCGGGGAGCTGTTTTTT. The rearrangement joins TRBV3-1 (or the pseudogene TRBV3-2) to TRBJ2-2; 8 nucleotides align to TRBD1. Germline-derived CDR1 and CDR2 are LGHDT and YNNKEL (reference sequence). The CDR3 has 14 amino acids. V lost 3 bases, J lost 6 bases, and 3 bases stayed unmatched.

This sequence joins TRBV21-1 and TRBJ1-1. TRBV21-1 is designated a pseudogene. This CDR3 contains 13 residues. The CDR3 sequence: CASSKDLDVEAFF. The CDR3 bases are TGTGCCAGCAGCAAAGATCTGGACGTAGAAGCTTTCTTT.

The J gene is TRBJ2-1, the V gene TRBV24-1; TRBD2 agrees at 8 bases. Germline lookup yields CDR1 KGHDR and CDR2 SFDVKD. The CDR3 consists of 16 residues. V shed 3 bases, J shed 8 bases, and the junction held 11 bases outside the gene matches. DNA of the CDR3: TGTGCCACCAGTGATAGCGCTAGCGGGCTTATGTATGAGCAGTTCTTC. It encodes CATSDSASGLMYEQFF.

The V gene is TRBV4-1, the J gene TRBJ2-1; D is unclear. This CDR3 spans 15 amino acids. In germline, CDR1 is MGHRA, CDR2 YSYEKL. The V end was cut by 0 bases, the J end by 0 bases, with 6 bases between. CDR3 protein: CASSQDPLSYNEQFF. CDR3 coding DNA: TGCGCCAGCAGCCAAGATCCTCTCTCCTACAATGAGCAGTTCTTC.

This clone was recorded only once. The chain uses TRBV6-5 and TRBJ2-1; D possibly matches TRBD1 or TRBD2 (6 bases each). Trimming left V 6 bases short and J 1 base short, with 13 bases between. The CDR3 contains 15 residues. Per the germline V gene, CDR1 is MNHEY and CDR2 is SVGAGI. Here the CDR3 DNA reads TGTGCCAGCAGGCCGGGGGCTAGGTCCTACAATGAGCAGTTCTTC. This gives the protein CASRPGARSYNEQFF.

The chain is built from TRBV9 and TRBJ1-1; D is undetermined. Per germline, CDR1 SGDLS and CDR2 YYNGEE. There are 15 residues in the CDR3. V lost 0 bases to trimming and J lost 0 bases, with 9 bases between them. The CDR3 loop is CASSVGKNMNTEAFF. The DNA for the CDR3 is TGTGCCAGCAGCGTAGGGAAGAATATGAACACTGAAGCTTTCTTT. Full variable domain (missing parts from reference TRBV9 and TRBJ1-1): DSGVTQTPKHLITATGQRVTLRCSPRSGDLSVYWYQQSLDQGLQFLIQYYNGEERAKGNILERFSAQQFPDLHSELNLSSLELGDSALYFCASSVGKNMNTEAFFGQGTRLTVV.

The CDR3 sequence: CASSALASGGQTQYF. The CDR3 nucleotides are TGTGCCAGCAGTGCCCTGGCTAGCGGGGGTCAGACCCAGTACTTC. The chain recombines TRBV2 with TRBJ2-5, with 10 bases fitting TRBD2. Germline values: CDR1 SNHLY, CDR2 FYNNEI. The junction had 8 bases not matched to a gene; V was cut back by 4 bases and J by 6 bases. The CDR3 covers 15 residues. The whole variable domain, remainder taken from reference TRBV2 and TRBJ2-5, is EPEVTQTPSHQVTQMGQEVILRCVPISNHLYFYWYRQILGQKVEFLVSFYNNEISEKSEIFDDQFSVERPDGSNFTLKIRSTKLEDSAMYFCASSALASGGQTQYFGPGTRLLVL.